Below are 8 T cell receptor beta chains sequenced from a single sample in a study of vaccination and CD4 T cells after COVID-19. The antigens of these receptors remain unknown. Oncomine TCR Beta short-read sequencing was applied to DNA from cultured CD4+ T cells. TCRdb recomputed calls from the PCR reads with MiXCR, one row per CDR3 protein. Of roughly 15,000 distinct CDR3 sequences in the sample, roughly 51% are singletons; the top ten hold about 17%. Treatment: roughly 10-day PBMC culture with coronavirus spike peptide pools or control peptides (ViraFEST assay). Specimen: CD4+ T cells from blood, cultured in vitro. The receptors were gathered from a human donor who had recovered from COVID-19.

CDR3 sequence reads: CASSLPYQDYGYTF. In nucleotides, the CDR3 is TGTGCCAGCAGCCTACCGTACCAAGACTATGGCTACACCTTC. The V gene is TRBV5-6, the J gene TRBJ1-2; unclear D gene. There are 14 residues in the CDR3. V was cut by 4 bases and J by 3 bases, with 13 bases left in between. Per the germline V gene, CDR1 is SGHDT and CDR2 is YYEEEE.

This sequence joins TRBV15 and TRBJ2-3; unclear D gene. Deletions cut 1 base from V and 1 base from J, with 3 bases between. The CDR3 extends over 13 amino acids. Germline V gene sequence: CDR1 LNHNV, CDR2 YYDKDF (reference sequence). The CDR3 is CATSRGGTDTQYF. In DNA, the CDR3 is TGTGCCACCAGCAGAGGGGGCACAGATACGCAGTATTTT. The entire variable domain, with the rest obtained from reference TRBV15 and TRBJ2-3, is as follows: DAMVIQNPRYQVTQFGKPVTLSCSQTLNHNVMYWYQQKSSQAPKLLFHYYDKDFNNEADTPDNFQSRRPNTSFCFLDIRSPGLGDTAMYLCATSRGGTDTQYFGPGTRLTVL.

The V gene is TRBV2, the J gene TRBJ1-5; D is possibly TRBD1 (5 bases). The V and J ends lost 6 bases and 8 bases respectively, with 17 bases between them. The germline V gene has CDR1 SNHLY and CDR2 FYNNEI. This CDR3 comprises 14 residues. The CDR3 region has the DNA TGTGCCAGCAGCCAAGGGACCAGGGTTGAGCCCCAGCATTTT. Translation: CASSQGTRVEPQHF.

The V and J genes are TRBV7-2 and TRBJ1-3; possibly TRBD1 for D (6 bases). Trimming removed 5 bases from V and 2 bases from J, with 16 bases in between. CDR1 and CDR2 (germline): SGHTA, FQGNSA. The CDR3 is made up of 16 amino acids. The CDR3: CASSATFGQPGNTIYF. CDR3 in DNA: TGTGCCAGCAGCGCCACCTTTGGACAGCCTGGAAACACCATATATTTT.

This rearrangement joins TRBV20-1 to TRBJ1-3; TRBD1 matches at 8 bases. J lost 3 bases, V lost 3 bases, and 10 bases had no gene match. The CDR3 is 16 amino acids. Germline V lookup: CDR1 DFQATT, CDR2 SNEGSKA (reference sequence). DNA for the CDR3: TGCAGTGCTAGCGTTTGGGGGACAGGTCGTGGAAACACCATATATTTT. This codes for CSASVWGTGRGNTIYF.

Here the CDR3 DNA reads TGCAGTGCCCGCCGGCTAGTGAATGAGCAGTTCTTC. It specifies CSARRLVNEQFF. The chain has TRBV20-1 and TRBJ2-1, with D hard to call. CDR1 is DFQATT, CDR2 SNEGSKA, per germline (reference sequence). The length of the CDR3 is 12 residues. Trimming removed 6 bases at V and 7 bases at J, with 13 bases between.

In this sample, this clonotype is medium-sized. The CDR3 is CAWSRDRVNSPLHF. CDR3 bases: TGTGCCTGGAGTCGGGACAGGGTGAATTCACCCCTCCACTTT. The gene calls are TRBV30 and TRBJ1-6, with TRBD1 matching 9 bases. Germline assignment: CDR1 GTSNPN and CDR2 SVGIG (reference sequence). CDR3 length: 14 residues. V lost 2 bases and J lost 7; bases outside the gene matches: 3.

The chain combines TRBV6-1 with TRBJ1-5; D is perhaps TRBD1 (6 bases). The CDR3 runs to 13 residues. CDR1 and CDR2 from the germline V gene are MNHNS and SASEGT. V shed 8 bases and J shed 0 bases, with 8 bases lying between them. CDR3 in DNA: TGTGCCAGCCAGGGGAATAGCAATCAGCCCCAGCATTTT. Amino acids: CASQGNSNQPQHF.